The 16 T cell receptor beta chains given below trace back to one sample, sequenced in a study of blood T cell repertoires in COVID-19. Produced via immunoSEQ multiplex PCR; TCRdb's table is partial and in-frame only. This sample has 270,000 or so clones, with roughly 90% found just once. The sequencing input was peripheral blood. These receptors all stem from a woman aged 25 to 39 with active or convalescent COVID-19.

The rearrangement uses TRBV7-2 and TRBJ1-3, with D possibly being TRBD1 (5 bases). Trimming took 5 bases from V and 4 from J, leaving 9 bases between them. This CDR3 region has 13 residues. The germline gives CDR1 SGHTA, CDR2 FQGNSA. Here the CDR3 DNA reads TGTGCCAGCAGCCAACCAGGGGGAAACACCATATATTTT. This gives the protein CASSQPGGNTIYF. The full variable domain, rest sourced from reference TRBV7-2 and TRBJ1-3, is GAGVSQSPSNKVTEKGKDVELRCDPISGHTALYWYRQSLGQGLEFLIYFQGNSAPDKSGLPSDRFSAERTGGSVSTLTIQRTQQEDSAVYLCASSQPGGNTIYFGEGSWLTVV.

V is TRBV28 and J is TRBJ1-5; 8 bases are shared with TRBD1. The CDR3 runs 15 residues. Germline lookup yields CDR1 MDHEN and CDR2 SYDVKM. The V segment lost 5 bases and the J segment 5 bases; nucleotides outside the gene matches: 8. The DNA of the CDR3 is TGTGCCAGCAGTGGGGGACAGGCGACTTATCAGCCCCAGCATTTT. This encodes CASSGGQATYQPQHF.

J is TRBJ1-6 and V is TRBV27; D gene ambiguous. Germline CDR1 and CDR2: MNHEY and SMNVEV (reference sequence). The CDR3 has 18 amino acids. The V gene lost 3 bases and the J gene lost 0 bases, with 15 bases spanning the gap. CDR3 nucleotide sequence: TGTGCCAGCAGTTTGAAGAGGGCGGGGAGCTCCTATAATTCACCCCTCCACTTT. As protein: CASSLKRAGSSYNSPLHF.

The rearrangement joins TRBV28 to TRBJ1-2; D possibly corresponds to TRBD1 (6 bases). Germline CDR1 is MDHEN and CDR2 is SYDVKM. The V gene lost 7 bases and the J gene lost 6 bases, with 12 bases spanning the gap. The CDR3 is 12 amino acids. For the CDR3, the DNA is TGTGCCAGCACAGGGGAAGGGGATGGCTACACCTTC. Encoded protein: CASTGEGDGYTF.

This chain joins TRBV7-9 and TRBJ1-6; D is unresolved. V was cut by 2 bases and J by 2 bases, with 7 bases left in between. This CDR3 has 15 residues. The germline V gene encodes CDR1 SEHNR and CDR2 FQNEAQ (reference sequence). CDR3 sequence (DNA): TGTGCCAGCAGCTTAACAGCTCCCTATAATTCACCCCTCCACTTT. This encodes CASSLTAPYNSPLHF.

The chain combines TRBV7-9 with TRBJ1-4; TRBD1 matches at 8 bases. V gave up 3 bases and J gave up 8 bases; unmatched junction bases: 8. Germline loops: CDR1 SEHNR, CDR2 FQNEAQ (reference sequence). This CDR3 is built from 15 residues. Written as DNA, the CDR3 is TGTGCCAGCAGCTTGGCGACAGGGGCCGGGGAAAAACTGTTTTTT. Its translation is CASSLATGAGEKLFF.

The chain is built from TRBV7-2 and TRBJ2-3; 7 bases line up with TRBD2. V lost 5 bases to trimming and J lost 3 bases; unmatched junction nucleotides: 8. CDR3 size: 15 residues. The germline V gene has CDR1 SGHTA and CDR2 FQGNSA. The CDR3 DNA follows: TGTGCCAGCAGCCCCTGGGGGGGGAGGACAGATACGCAGTATTTT. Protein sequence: CASSPWGGRTDTQYF.

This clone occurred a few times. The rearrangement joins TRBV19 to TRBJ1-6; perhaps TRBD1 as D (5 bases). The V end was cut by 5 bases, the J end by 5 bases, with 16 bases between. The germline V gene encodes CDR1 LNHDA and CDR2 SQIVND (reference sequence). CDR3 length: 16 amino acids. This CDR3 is CASSPSAGLNNSPLHF. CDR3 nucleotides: TGTGCCAGTAGTCCCTCAGCGGGGCTCAATAATTCACCCCTCCACTTT. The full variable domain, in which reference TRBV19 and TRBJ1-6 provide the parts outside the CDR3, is DGGITQSPKYLFRKEGQNVTLSCEQNLNHDAMYWYRQDPGQGLRLIYYSQIVNDFQKGDIAEGYSVSREKKESFPLTVTSAQKNPTAFYLCASSPSAGLNNSPLHFGNGTRLTVT.

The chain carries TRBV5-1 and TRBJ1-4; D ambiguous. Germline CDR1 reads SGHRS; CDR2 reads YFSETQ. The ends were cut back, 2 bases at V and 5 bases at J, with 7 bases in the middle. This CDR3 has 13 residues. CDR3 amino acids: CASSFWPNEKLFF. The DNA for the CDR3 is TGCGCCAGCAGCTTCTGGCCGAATGAAAAACTGTTTTTT.

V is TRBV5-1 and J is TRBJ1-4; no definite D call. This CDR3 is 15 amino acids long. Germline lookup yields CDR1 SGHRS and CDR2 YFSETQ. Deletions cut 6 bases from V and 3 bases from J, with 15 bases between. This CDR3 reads CASTFFGDPNEKLFF. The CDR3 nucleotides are TGCGCCAGCACCTTCTTTGGAGACCCTAATGAAAAACTGTTTTTT. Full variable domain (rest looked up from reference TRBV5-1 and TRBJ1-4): KAGVTQTPRYLIKTRGQQVTLSCSPISGHRSVSWYQQTPGQGLQFLFEYFSETQRNKGNFPGRFSGRQFSNSRSEMNVSTLELGDSALYLCASTFFGDPNEKLFFGSGTQLSVL.

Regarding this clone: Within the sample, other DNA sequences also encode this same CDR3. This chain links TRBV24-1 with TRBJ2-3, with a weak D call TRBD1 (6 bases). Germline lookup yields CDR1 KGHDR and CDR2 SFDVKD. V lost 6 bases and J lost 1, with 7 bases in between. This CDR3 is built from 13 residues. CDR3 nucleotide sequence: TGTGCCACCAGTAGACAGGGCACAGATACGCAGTATTTT. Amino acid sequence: CATSRQGTDTQYF.

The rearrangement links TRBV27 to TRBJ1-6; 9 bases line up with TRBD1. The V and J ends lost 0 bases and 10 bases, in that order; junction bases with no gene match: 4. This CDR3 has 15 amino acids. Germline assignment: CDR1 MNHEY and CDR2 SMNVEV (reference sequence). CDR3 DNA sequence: TGTGCCAGCAGTTTATCGAGCGGACAGGGGTCACCCCTCCACTTT. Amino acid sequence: CASSLSSGQGSPLHF.

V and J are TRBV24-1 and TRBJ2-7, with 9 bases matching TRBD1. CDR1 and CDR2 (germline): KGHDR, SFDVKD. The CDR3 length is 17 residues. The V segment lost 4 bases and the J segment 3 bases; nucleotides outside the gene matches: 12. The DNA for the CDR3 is TGTGCCACCAGTGAAGCTCGCCCGGGACAGGGACACTACGAGCAGTACTTC. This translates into CATSEARPGQGHYEQYF.

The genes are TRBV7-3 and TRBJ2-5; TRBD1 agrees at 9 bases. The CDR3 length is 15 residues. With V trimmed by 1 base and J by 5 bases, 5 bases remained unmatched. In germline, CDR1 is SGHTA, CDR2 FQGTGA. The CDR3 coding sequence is TGTGCCAGCAGCTTAAATGTCGGGACAGGGGAGACCCAGTACTTC. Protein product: CASSLNVGTGETQYF.

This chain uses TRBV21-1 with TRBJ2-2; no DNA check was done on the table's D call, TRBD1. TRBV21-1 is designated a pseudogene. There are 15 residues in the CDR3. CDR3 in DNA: TGTGCCAGCAGCCCGGGACAGAAGAACACCGGGGAGCTGTTTTTT. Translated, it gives CASSPGQKNTGELFF.

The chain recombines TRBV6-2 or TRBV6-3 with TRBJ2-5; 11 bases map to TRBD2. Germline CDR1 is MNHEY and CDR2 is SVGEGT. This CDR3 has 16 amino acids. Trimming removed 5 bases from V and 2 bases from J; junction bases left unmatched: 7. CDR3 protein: CASSAVAGGRQETQYF. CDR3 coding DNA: TGTGCCAGCAGTGCCGTAGCGGGGGGGCGTCAAGAGACCCAGTACTTC.